Listed below are T cell receptor beta chains from one sample, sequenced in a study of blood T cell repertoires in COVID-19. Clones were read by immunoSEQ multiplex PCR, and TCRdb kept only the in-frame ones, dropping some. The repertoire holds about 440,000 clones, with around 90% as singletons. Sequencing was carried out using PBMCs or T cells enriched from blood (not recorded which). The receptors here all came from a man between 18 and 29 years old who had recovered from COVID-19. Both conserved end residues are part of each CDR3. The D gene is left open where the match is weak.

d_call,v_call,j_call,cdr3_nt,cdr3_aa
-,TRBV3-1/TRBV3-2,TRBJ1-6,TGTGCCAGCAGCCAAGAAGCCGCTAATTCACCCCTCCACTTT,CASSQEAANSPLHF
-,TRBV2,TRBJ1-4,TGTGCCAGCAGTCCCCCCCCTCGGGGTGAAAAACTGTTTTTT,CASSPPPRGEKLFF
-,TRBV23-1,TRBJ1-6,TGCGCCAGCAGTCAATGCAATTCAGGGGCGTTTTATAATTCACCCCTCCACTTT,CASSQCNSGAFYNSPLHF
-,TRBV6-5,TRBJ2-4,TGTGCCAGCGACACACCCTTGGCCAAAAACATTCAGTACTTC,CASDTPLAKNIQYF
-,TRBV18,TRBJ1-1,TGTGCCAGCTCTCCGAACAGGAACACTGAAGCTTTCTTT,CASSPNRNTEAFF
-,TRBV28,TRBJ1-5,TGTGCCAGCACAAGAGGGTTGGGCCAGCCCCAGCATTTT,CASTRGLGQPQHF
-,TRBV10-3,TRBJ1-1,TGTGCCGCTCGAGATACAGGGAGAAACACTGAAGCTTTCTTT,CAARDTGRNTEAFF
TRBD1,TRBV10-1,TRBJ1-1,TGCGCCAGCAGCGGGACAGCCGGCGACACTGAAGCTTTCTTT,CASSGTAGDTEAFF
-,TRBV5-5,TRBJ2-7,TGTGCCAGCAGCTTGGGGCCCCAGGGTGAGCAGTACTTC,CASSLGPQGEQYF
TRBD1,TRBV10-1,TRBJ1-5,TGCGCCAGAGGTGAAGGGGGCAGCAATCAGCCCCAGCATTTT,CARGEGGSNQPQHF
TRBD1,TRBV6-1,TRBJ1-5,TGTGCCAGCAGTGTAGGAGTGGGACAGGGTCCTCAGCCCCAGCATTTT,CASSVGVGQGPQPQHF
-,TRBV11-2,TRBJ1-2,TGTGCCAGCAGCCCCACAACCATGGAGGGAAGTAACACCTTC,CASSPTTMEGSNTF
-,TRBV30,TRBJ2-3,TGTGCCTGGAGTGTACTGGGGGCCAAAACAGATACGCAGTATTTT,CAWSVLGAKTDTQYF